This note documents a single T cell receptor (beta chain) sequence. This clone has only a few counts. The specificity of this receptor is unknown. No qualities accompany the bases; no much larger clone lies one base away. Preparation of the library involved the immunoSEQ multiplex PCR assay. RNA was extracted from all samples and reverse transcribed into cDNA, which served as template for TCR sequencing. SuperScript III was used for first-strand cDNA synthesis, primed with a 2:1 mix of oligo-dT and random hexamers. A synthetic immune receptor repertoire was used to assess amplification bias, and residual bias was removed computationally. The source study handled its data this way. After raw reads were preprocessed to remove errors, the CDR3 was defined following IMGT conventions as running from the conserved cysteine to phenylalanine. Clonality was computed as 1 minus the Shannon entropy, with the entropy normalized by log2 of the number of productive unique TCRs. Whether each scalp clone was CD4 or CD8 was inferred by checking scalp TCRbeta sequences against the CD4 and CD8 repertoires from sorted blood. TCRdb's version of the immuneACCESS table is confined to in-frame rearrangements and falls short of the full clone set. An unresolved V gene accounts for under half of the shortfall where checked; the remainder is of unknown origin. That table furnishes V, J and clone size, whereas the DNA furnished D and trimming. The sample table holds 120,000 or so clones, of which around 45% were seen once. 10% to 13% of the sample rests with the top ten.

The sample belongs to a study of CD8+ T cells in alopecia areata (dated by TCRdb to about 2018). Broadly, across the study: In both human patients and the C3H/HeJ mouse model, the study applied high-throughput TCRbeta sequencing to look at T cell clonal expansion in alopecia areata. Scalp tissue and sorted CD4+ and CD8+ peripheral blood T cells from patchy and totalis/universalis alopecia areata patients and from healthy controls were covered by human TCRbeta sequencing. Scalp clonality was compared across normal scalp (n=4), patchy alopecia areata scalp (n=8), and alopecia totalis/universalis scalp (n=8). RNA was extracted with the PAXgene miRNA kit for fixed scalp, the miRNeasy kit for PBMCs, and the RNeasy kit for mouse skin. TCRbeta CDR3 regions were amplified by immunoSEQ multiplex PCR with 35 Vbeta forward and 13 Jbeta reverse primers. General study outcomes and caveats: Compared with normal scalp, lesional scalp had higher clonality and more expanded CD8+ clones, particularly in alopecia totalis/universalis, a pattern that suggests antigenic drive. Unlike mouse skin, where gammadelta T cells dominate, normal human skin contains resident alphabeta T cells that get sequenced too, which complicates analysis of the scalp TCR repertoire. Compared with mice, TCR sequences shared between patients were less clear, possibly partly because of HLA diversity across the patient population.

Peripheral blood and lesional scalp punch biopsies were obtained from patients with alopecia areata. PBMCs were isolated by density centrifugation and stained for CD3, CD4 and CD8, and CD4+ and CD8+ T cells were sorted on a FACSAria. As part of a multicenter biomarker study, untreated alopecia areata patients were recruited. For five biomarker-study patients, blood CD8+ T cells were further sorted into NKG2D-low and NKG2D-high fractions. The sequenced material came from NKG2D-low CD8+ T cells sorted from blood. Taken with the paper, the label for cell subset or site translates to: sorted CD8+ NKG2D-low blood T cells. The receptor comes from a human donor with alopecia areata.

The CDR3 protein sequence reads: CASRDRRALGYTF. The DNA reads as follows: TGTGCCAGCCGAGATCGGAGGGCCCTTGGCTACACCTTC. The sequence is built from TRBV6-5 and TRBJ1-2; the D gene assignment is ambiguous. Deletion took 8 bases off V and 7 bases off J, with a span of 17 bases between the germline ends. Including cysteine and phenylalanine, the CDR3 has 13 amino acids. Here the CDR3 DNA is all that survives: 39 bases in frame from base 1. Via the germline V gene, CDR1 is MNHEY and CDR2 SVGAGI.